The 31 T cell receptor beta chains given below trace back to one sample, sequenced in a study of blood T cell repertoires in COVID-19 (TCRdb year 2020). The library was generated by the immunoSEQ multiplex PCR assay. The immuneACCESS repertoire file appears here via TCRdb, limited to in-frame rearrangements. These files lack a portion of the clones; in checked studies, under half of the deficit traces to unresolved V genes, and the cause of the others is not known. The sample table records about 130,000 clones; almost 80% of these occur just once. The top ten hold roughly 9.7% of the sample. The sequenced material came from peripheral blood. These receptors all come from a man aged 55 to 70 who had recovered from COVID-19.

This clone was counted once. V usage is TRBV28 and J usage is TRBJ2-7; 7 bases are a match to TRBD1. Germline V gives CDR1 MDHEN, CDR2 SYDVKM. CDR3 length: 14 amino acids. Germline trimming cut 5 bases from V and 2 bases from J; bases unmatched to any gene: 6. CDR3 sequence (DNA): TGTGCCAGCAGTCAACCCGGGACAGCCTACGAGCAGTACTTC. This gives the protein CASSQPGTAYEQYF.

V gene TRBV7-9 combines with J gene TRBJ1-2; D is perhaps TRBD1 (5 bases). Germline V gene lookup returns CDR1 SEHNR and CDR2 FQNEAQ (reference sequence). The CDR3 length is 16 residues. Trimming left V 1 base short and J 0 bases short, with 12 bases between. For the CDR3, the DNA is TGTGCCAGCAGCTTAGACAGGCACGGAGCTAACTATGGCTACACCTTC. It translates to CASSLDRHGANYGYTF.

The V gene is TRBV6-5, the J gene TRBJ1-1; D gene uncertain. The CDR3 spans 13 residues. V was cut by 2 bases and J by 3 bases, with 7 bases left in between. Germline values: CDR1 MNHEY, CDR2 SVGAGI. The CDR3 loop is CASSYESYTEAFF. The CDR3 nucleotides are TGTGCCAGCAGTTACGAGAGCTACACTGAAGCTTTCTTT.

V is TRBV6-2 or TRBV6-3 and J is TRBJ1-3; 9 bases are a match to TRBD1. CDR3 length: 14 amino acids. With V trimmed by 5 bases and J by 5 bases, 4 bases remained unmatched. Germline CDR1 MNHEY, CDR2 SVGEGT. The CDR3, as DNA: TGTGCCAGCAGTCCCGGGACAGGGAGAAACACCATATATTTT. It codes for CASSPGTGRNTIYF.

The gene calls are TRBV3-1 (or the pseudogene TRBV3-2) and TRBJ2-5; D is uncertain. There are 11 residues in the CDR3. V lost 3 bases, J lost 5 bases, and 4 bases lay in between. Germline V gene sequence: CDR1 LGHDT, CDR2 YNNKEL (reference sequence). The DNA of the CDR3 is TGTGCCAGCAGCCACTTTGAGACCCAGTACTTC. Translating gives CASSHFETQYF.

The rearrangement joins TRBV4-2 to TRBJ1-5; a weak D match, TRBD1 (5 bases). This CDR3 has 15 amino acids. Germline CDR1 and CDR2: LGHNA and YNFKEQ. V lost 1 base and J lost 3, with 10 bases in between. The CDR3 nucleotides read TGTGCCAGCAGCCAAGTCGCGGGGGACAATCAGCCCCAGCATTTT. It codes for CASSQVAGDNQPQHF.

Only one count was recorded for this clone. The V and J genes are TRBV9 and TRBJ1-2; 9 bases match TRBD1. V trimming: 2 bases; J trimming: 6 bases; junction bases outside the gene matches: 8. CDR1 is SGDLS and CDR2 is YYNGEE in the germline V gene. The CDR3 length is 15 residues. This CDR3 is CASSVNPGQGDGYTF. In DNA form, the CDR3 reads TGTGCCAGCAGCGTCAACCCGGGACAGGGAGATGGCTACACCTTC.

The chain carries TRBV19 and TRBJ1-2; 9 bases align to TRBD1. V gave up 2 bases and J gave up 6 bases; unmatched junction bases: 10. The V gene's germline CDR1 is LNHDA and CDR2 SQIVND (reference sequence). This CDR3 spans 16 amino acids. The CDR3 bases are TGTGCCAGTAGTATACGTCCCGGGACAGGGAGGAATGGCTACACCTTC. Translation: CASSIRPGTGRNGYTF.

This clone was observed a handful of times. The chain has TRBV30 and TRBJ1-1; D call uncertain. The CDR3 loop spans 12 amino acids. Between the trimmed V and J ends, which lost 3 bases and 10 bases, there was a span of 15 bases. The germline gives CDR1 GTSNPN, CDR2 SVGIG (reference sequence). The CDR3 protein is CAWRGPGMGAFF. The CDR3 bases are TGTGCCTGGAGGGGCCCCGGCATGGGAGCTTTCTTT.

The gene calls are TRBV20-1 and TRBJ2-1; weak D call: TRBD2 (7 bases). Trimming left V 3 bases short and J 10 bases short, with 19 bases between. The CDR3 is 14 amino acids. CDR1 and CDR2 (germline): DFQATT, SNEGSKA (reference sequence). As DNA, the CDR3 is TGCAGTGCTAGTCGCCGGGGGGCCCATGAGGAGCAGTTCTTC. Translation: CSASRRGAHEEQFF.

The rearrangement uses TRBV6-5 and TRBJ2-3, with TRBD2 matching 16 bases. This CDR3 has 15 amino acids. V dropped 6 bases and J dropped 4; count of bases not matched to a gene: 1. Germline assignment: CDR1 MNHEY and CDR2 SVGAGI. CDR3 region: CASSGTSGGADTQYF. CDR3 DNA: TGTGCCAGCAGCGGGACTAGCGGGGGGGCAGATACGCAGTATTTT.

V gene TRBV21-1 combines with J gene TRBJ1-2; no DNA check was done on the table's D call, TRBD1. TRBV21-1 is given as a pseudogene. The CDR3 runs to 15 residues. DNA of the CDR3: TGTGCCAGCAGCAAGTGGACAGGGGACTGGAATGGCTACACCTTC. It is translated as CASSKWTGDWNGYTF.

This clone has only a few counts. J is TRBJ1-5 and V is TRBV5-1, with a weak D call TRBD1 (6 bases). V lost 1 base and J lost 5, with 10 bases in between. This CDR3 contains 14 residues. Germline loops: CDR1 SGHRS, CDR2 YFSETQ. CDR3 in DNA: TGCGCCAGCAGCTTGACAGGGTTTGATCAGCCCCAGCATTTT. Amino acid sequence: CASSLTGFDQPQHF.

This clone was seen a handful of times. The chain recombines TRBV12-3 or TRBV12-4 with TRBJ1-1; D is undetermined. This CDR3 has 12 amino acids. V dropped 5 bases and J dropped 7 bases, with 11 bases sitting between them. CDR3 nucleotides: TGTGCCAGCAGTGTAACAGTCCTTGAAGCTTTCTTT. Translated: CASSVTVLEAFF.

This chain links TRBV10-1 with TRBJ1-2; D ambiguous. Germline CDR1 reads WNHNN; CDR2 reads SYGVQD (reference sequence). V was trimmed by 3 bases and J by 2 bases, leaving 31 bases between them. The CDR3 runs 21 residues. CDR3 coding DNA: TGCGCCAGCAGTGACAGGATCACCCACGACCCGAACCATCCCCTAAACTATGGCTACACCTTC. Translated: CASSDRITHDPNHPLNYGYTF.

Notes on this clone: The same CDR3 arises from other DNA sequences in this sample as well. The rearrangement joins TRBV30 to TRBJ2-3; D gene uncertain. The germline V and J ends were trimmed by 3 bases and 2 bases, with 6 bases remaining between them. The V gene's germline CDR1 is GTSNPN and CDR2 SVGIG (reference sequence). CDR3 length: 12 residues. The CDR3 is CAWRRVTDTQYF. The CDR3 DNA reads TGTGCCTGGAGACGGGTCACAGATACGCAGTATTTT. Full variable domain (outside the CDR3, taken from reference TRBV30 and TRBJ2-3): SQTIHQWPATLVQPVGSPLSLECTVEGTSNPNLYWYRQAAGRGLQLLFYSVGIGQISSEVPQNLSASRPQDRQFILSSKKLLLSDSGFYLCAWRRVTDTQYFGPGTRLTVL.

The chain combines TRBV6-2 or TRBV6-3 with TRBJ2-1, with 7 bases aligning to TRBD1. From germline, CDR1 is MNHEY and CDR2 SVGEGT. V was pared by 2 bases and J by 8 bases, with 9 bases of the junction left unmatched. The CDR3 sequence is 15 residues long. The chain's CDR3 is CASSYPSGGSDEQFF. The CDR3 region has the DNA TGTGCCAGCAGTTACCCTTCAGGGGGTAGCGATGAGCAGTTCTTC.

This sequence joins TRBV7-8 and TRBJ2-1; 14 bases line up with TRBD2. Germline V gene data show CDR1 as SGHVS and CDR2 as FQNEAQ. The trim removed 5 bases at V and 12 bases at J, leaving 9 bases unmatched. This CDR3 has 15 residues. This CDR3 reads CASSPGTSGGSAQFF. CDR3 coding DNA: TGTGCCAGCAGCCCCGGGACTAGCGGGGGTTCGGCGCAGTTCTTC. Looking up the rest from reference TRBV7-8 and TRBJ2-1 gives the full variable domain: GAGVSQSPRYKVAKRGQDVALRCDPISGHVSLFWYQQALGQGPEFLTYFQNEAQLDKSGLPSDRFFAERPEGSVSTLKIQRTQQEDSAVYLCASSPGTSGGSAQFFGPGTRLTVL.

CDR3 coding DNA: TGTGCCTGGAGTGGCGTCCAATCAGGGGAGCAGTACTTC. Its translation is CAWSGVQSGEQYF. This chain connects TRBV30 to TRBJ2-7; TRBD1 is a possible D gene (5 bases). This CDR3 comprises 13 residues. The germline CDR1 and CDR2 sequences are GTSNPN and SVGIG (reference sequence). V was shortened by 1 base and J by 7 bases, with 14 bases between the two germline ends. The variable domain in full, with the rest retrieved from reference TRBV30 and TRBJ2-7, is SQTIHQWPATLVQPVGSPLSLECTVEGTSNPNLYWYRQAAGRGLQLLFYSVGIGQISSEVPQNLSASRPQDRQFILSSKKLLLSDSGFYLCAWSGVQSGEQYFGPGTRLTVT.

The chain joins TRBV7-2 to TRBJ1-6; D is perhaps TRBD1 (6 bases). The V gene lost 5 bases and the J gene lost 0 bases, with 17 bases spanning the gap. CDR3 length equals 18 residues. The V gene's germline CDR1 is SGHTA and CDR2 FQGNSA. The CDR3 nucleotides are TGTGCCAGCAGCCAGACGGGACATCCGAGCTCCTATAATTCACCCCTCCACTTT. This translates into CASSQTGHPSSYNSPLHF.

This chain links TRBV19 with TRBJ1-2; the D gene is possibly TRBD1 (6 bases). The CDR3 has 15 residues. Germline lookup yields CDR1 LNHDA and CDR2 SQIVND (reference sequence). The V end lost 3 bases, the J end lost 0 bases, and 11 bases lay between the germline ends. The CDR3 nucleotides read TGTGCCAGTAGTATTTTCCAGGGGTCTAACTATGGCTACACCTTC. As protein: CASSIFQGSNYGYTF.

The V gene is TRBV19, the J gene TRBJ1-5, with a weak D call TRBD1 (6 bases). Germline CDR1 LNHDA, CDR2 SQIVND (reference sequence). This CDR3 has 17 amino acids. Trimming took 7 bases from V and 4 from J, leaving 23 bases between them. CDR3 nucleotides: TGTGCCAGTAAGAATTTTCGGGACAACCCCCCTAATCAGCCCCAGCATTTT. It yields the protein CASKNFRDNPPNQPQHF.

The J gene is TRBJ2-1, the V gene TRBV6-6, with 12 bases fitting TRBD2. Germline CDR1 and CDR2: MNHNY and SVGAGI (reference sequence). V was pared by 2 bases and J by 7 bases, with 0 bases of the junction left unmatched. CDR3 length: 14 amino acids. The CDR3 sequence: CASSYGLAGNEQFF. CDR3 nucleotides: TGTGCCAGCAGTTACGGACTAGCGGGAAATGAGCAGTTCTTC.

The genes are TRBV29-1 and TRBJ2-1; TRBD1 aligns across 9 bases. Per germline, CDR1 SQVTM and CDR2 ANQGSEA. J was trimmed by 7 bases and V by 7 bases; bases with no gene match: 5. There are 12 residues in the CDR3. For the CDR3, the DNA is TGCAGCGCGGGACAGGGTTTGAATGAGCAGTTCTTC. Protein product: CSAGQGLNEQFF.

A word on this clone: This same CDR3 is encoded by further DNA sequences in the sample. DNA of the CDR3: TGTGCCAGCAGCTCGGGACTAGCAAGCACAGATACGCAGTATTTT. This codes for CASSSGLASTDTQYF. V usage is TRBV7-2 and J usage is TRBJ2-3; 9 bases align to TRBD2. The CDR3 consists of 15 residues. The germline V gene encodes CDR1 SGHTA and CDR2 FQGNSA. Trimming at V came to 4 bases and at J to 0 bases, leaving 2 bases not matched to a gene.

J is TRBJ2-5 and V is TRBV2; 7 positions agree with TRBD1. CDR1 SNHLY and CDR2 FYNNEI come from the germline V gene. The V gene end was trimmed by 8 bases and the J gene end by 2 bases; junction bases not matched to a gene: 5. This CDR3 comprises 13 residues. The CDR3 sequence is CASHRGRQETQYF. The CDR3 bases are TGTGCCAGCCATAGGGGGCGGCAAGAGACCCAGTACTTC.

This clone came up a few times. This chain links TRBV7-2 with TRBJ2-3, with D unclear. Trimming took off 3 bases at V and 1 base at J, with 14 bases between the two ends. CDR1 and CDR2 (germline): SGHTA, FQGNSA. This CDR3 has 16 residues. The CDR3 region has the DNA TGTGCCAGCAGCTTTTACGGTGGTCTAGGCACAGATACGCAGTATTTT. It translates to CASSFYGGLGTDTQYF.

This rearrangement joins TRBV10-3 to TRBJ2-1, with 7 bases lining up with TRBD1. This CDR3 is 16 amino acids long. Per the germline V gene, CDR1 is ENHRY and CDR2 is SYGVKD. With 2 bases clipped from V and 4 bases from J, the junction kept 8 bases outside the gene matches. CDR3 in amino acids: CAISEARGGLYNEQFF. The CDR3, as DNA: TGTGCCATCAGTGAGGCGAGAGGGGGCTTGTACAATGAGCAGTTCTTC.

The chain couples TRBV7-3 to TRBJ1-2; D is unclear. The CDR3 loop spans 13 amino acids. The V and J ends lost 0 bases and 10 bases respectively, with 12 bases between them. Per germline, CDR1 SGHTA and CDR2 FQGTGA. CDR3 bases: TGTGCCAGCAGCTTAACTGCGGAGGACGACTACACCTTC. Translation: CASSLTAEDDYTF.

The CDR3 reads CASSLSWDRGSWQPQHF. CDR3 DNA: TGTGCCAGCAGCTTGAGCTGGGACAGGGGATCGTGGCAGCCCCAGCATTTT. This chain links TRBV5-5 with TRBJ1-5; 10 nucleotides line up with TRBD1. With 1 base clipped from V and 7 bases from J, the junction kept 11 bases outside the gene matches. Per the germline V gene, CDR1 is SGHKS and CDR2 is YYEKEE (reference sequence). The CDR3 is 17 amino acids.

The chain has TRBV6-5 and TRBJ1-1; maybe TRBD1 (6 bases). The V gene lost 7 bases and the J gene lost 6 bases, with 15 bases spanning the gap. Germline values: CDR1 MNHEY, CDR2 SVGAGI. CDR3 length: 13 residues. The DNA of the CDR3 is TGTGCCAGCACCTCCCAGGGGACGTCTGAAGCTTTCTTT. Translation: CASTSQGTSEAFF.